This TCR beta chain was identified during a study of human T cells and chemical hapten exposure. Study information: Small discrepancies in pooled library volume mainly accounted for the varying TCR yields per sample.

Trimming removed 4 bases at V and 1 base at J, with 8 bases between. The CDR3 contains 14 residues. Germline lookup yields CDR1 LGHDT and CDR2 YNNKEL (reference sequence). Source study methods: Ranging from roughly 23,224 to 750,000, TCR counts per sample had a median value of around 92,000. TCRdb used MiXCR to reprocess the 5' RACE reads, holding one entry per CDR3 protein. For this entry, the V and J calls and clone size follow TCRdb and not the study's own pipeline. Of approximately 140,000 distinct CDR3 sequences listed, 4.1% were seen once; the top ten hold over 1.3%. Someone pulled total RNA out of unfractionated whole blood.

The chain joins TRBV3-1 to TRBJ2-4; D is possibly TRBD1 (5 bases). The receptor's source is a female donor in good health. CDR3 residues: CASSPPGAKNIQYF. For the CDR3, the DNA is TGTGCCAGCAGCCCCCCAGGGGCCAAAAACATTCAGTACTTC.